This TCR beta chain was obtained from a study of T cells in localized non-small cell lung cancer. For this clone: Antigen unknown.

The germline gives CDR1 SGHRS, CDR2 YFSETQ. There are 14 residues in the CDR3. V lost 0 bases, J lost 5 bases, and 3 bases stayed unmatched. Study-level results: Turning up in adjacent lung were a median about 56 of the top 100 tumor clones. Among the tissues sampled, uninvolved adjacent lung had the highest T cell clonality, above tumor.

Sequenced by immunoSEQ multiplex PCR; TCRdb stores in-frame clones only, minus some. This sample carries 65,000 to 95,000 clones, over 60% of them seen once, and the ten largest clones take under 25%. The sequenced sample was PBMCs, obtained before any cancer treatment. The chain couples TRBV5-1 to TRBJ2-7, with TRBD2 matching 9 bases. The TCR originated in a man aged 40 to 75 with stage II squamous cell lung carcinoma. The CDR3 sequence: CASSLGTSVDEQYF. In nucleotides, the CDR3 is TGCGCCAGCAGCTTGGGGACTAGCGTCGACGAGCAGTACTTC.